Listed here are 13 T cell receptor beta chains from one sample, sequenced in a study of CD8 T cells in ankylosing spondylitis. Notes on the study in general: Characteristic of ankylosing spondylitis blood, it appeared, was a TCR beta motif comprising several highly homologous variants.

Which antigens these TCRs recognize remains unknown. TCRdb independently ran MiXCR on the 5' RACE reads; one entry per CDR3 protein. Here the sample spans about 390,000 distinct CDR3 sequences, around 24% being singletons. Sequenced material: blood, either unsorted or a sorted T cell fraction (not recorded which). These receptors all stem from a male donor with ankylosing spondylitis.

The genes are TRBV7-3 and TRBJ2-1; possibly TRBD1 or TRBD2 for D (5 bases each). The CDR3 sequence is 14 residues long. Trimming removed 0 bases at V and 9 bases at J, with 12 bases between. CDR1 SGHTA and CDR2 FQGTGA come from the germline V gene. In DNA form, the CDR3 reads TGTGCCAGCAGCTTAACCGGGGCCTCCAGTGAGCAGTTCTTC. Its translation is CASSLTGASSEQFF. Complete variable domain (other parts from reference TRBV7-3 and TRBJ2-1): GAGVSQTPSNKVTEKGKYVELRCDPISGHTALYWYRQSLGQGPEFLIYFQGTGAADDSGLPNDRFFAVRPEGSVSTLKIQRTERGDSAVYLCASSLTGASSEQFFGPGTRLTVL.

This chain connects TRBV7-3 to TRBJ1-2, with D possibly matching TRBD1 (5 bases). In germline, CDR1 is SGHTA, CDR2 FQGTGA. The CDR3 runs to 15 residues. V lost 2 bases and J lost 2, with 12 bases in between. In nucleotides, the CDR3 is TGTGCCAGCAGCTTAGGGGCGGCGGGGAACTATGGCTACACCTTC. This sequence encodes CASSLGAAGNYGYTF. Filled out from reference TRBV7-3 and TRBJ1-2, the complete variable domain reads GAGVSQTPSNKVTEKGKYVELRCDPISGHTALYWYRQSLGQGPEFLIYFQGTGAADDSGLPNDRFFAVRPEGSVSTLKIQRTERGDSAVYLCASSLGAAGNYGYTFGSGTRLTVV.

The chain joins TRBV3-1 to TRBJ2-1, with a tentative D call TRBD1 (6 bases). V was clipped by 3 bases and J by 9 bases, with 12 bases between them. The CDR3 is 13 residues long. The germline V gene encodes CDR1 LGHDT and CDR2 YNNKEL (reference sequence). The CDR3 DNA sequence: TGTGCCAGCAGCCACGTCAGGGGTTCTGAGCAGTTCTTC. The encoded protein is CASSHVRGSEQFF.

The V call is TRBV29-1, the J call TRBJ1-2, with 7 bases that match TRBD1. The V gene end was trimmed by 7 bases and the J gene end by 3 bases; junction bases not matched to a gene: 14. Germline V gene data show CDR1 as SQVTM and CDR2 as ANQGSEA. This CDR3 contains 15 residues. CDR3: CSAGREGAQDYGYTF. In DNA, the CDR3 is TGCAGCGCTGGGCGGGAGGGGGCGCAGGACTATGGCTACACCTTC.

The rearrangement uses TRBV7-3 and TRBJ1-1; the D is unclear. The CDR3 sequence is 14 residues long. Trimming pared 5 bases from V and 3 bases from J, leaving 13 bases between. Germline CDR1 is SGHTA and CDR2 is FQGTGA. The CDR3 is CASSPRAWDTEAFF. For the CDR3, the DNA is TGTGCCAGCAGCCCCCGGGCCTGGGACACTGAAGCTTTCTTT.

This clonotype appeared a few times. The genes are TRBV5-1 and TRBJ1-1; no clear D. V shed 0 bases and J shed 0 bases, with 9 bases lying between them. Germline V gene sequence: CDR1 SGHRS, CDR2 YFSETQ. The CDR3 has 15 amino acids. CDR3 sequence reads: CASSLDTDLNTEAFF. CDR3 DNA: TGCGCCAGCAGCTTGGATACAGACCTGAACACTGAAGCTTTCTTT.

This chain links TRBV20-1 with TRBJ2-7; 8 bases align to TRBD2. Germline values: CDR1 DFQATT, CDR2 SNEGSKA (reference sequence). The CDR3 covers 16 residues. V trimming: 6 bases; J trimming: 3 bases; junction bases outside the gene matches: 16. The DNA for the CDR3 is TGCAGTGCCTCCCCTCCTCGGCTAGCGGGTTACTACGAGCAGTACTTC. Its translation is CSASPPRLAGYYEQYF.

There are a few counts of this clonotype. The rearrangement uses TRBV20-1 and TRBJ1-5, with unresolved D. V lost 3 bases and J 6 bases, leaving 12 bases between the germline ends. CDR3 length equals 13 residues. Germline V gives CDR1 DFQATT, CDR2 SNEGSKA (reference sequence). The CDR3 nucleotides are TGCAGTGCTAGGAGACAACTCGGTCAGCCCCAGCATTTT. Translation: CSARRQLGQPQHF.

This chain links TRBV5-1 with TRBJ2-3; TRBD2 agrees at 9 bases. The CDR3 runs 18 residues. The V gene's germline CDR1 is SGHRS and CDR2 YFSETQ. Germline trimming cut 0 bases from V and 0 bases from J; bases unmatched to any gene: 8. The CDR3 here is CASSLEGGRARSTDTQYF. The CDR3 nucleotides read TGCGCCAGCAGCTTGGAGGGCGGGAGGGCCCGTAGCACAGATACGCAGTATTTT.

The chain recombines TRBV7-9 with TRBJ2-5; D uncertain. This CDR3 has 17 amino acids. Between the trimmed V and J ends, which lost 1 base and 3 bases, there was a span of 18 bases. Germline V CDR1 and CDR2: SEHNR, FQNEAQ (reference sequence). DNA of the CDR3: TGTGCCAGCAGCTTAGGATCTCCGTATGACACAAAAGAGACCCAGTACTTC. Protein product: CASSLGSPYDTKETQYF.

V usage is TRBV2 and J usage is TRBJ2-1, with TRBD2 as a possible D gene (5 bases). Per the germline V gene, CDR1 is SNHLY and CDR2 is FYNNEI. V lost 7 bases and J 4 bases, leaving 14 bases between the germline ends. The CDR3 extends over 14 amino acids. The CDR3 bases are TGTGCCAGCACCGTGGAGGTACTATACAATGAGCAGTTCTTC. Protein sequence: CASTVEVLYNEQFF.

The rearrangement links TRBV5-1 to TRBJ2-2; D is ambiguous. This CDR3 spans 14 amino acids. V was cut by 0 bases and J by 4 bases, with 7 bases left in between. Germline CDR1 is SGHRS and CDR2 is YFSETQ. In DNA form, the CDR3 reads TGCGCCAGCAGCTTGGAGGCATCCACCGGGGAGCTGTTTTTT. This encodes CASSLEASTGELFF.

This chain connects TRBV5-1 to TRBJ2-5; 10 bases are a match to TRBD2. The germline V gene has CDR1 SGHRS and CDR2 YFSETQ. The V gene end was trimmed by 0 bases and the J gene end by 5 bases; junction bases not matched to a gene: 10. The CDR3 has 17 residues. The CDR3 reads CASSLAALAGAGETQYF. In DNA form, the CDR3 reads TGCGCCAGCAGCTTGGCCGCCCTAGCGGGAGCTGGGGAGACCCAGTACTTC.